This T cell receptor (beta chain) was captured by sequencing in a study of blood T cell repertoires in COVID-19. Sequenced by immunoSEQ multiplex PCR; TCRdb stores in-frame clones only, minus some. The table records fewer than 200,000 clones, 80% to 90% of them present only once. Points on this clone: At the DNA level, this CDR3 is encoded by other sequences in the same sample as well.

The V end lost 3 bases, the J end lost 2 bases, and 11 bases lay between the germline ends. The CDR3 has 15 residues. Germline CDR1 is LGHDT and CDR2 is YNNKEL (reference sequence). This chain links TRBV3-1 (or the pseudogene TRBV3-2) with TRBJ2-1; D may be TRBD2 (6 bases). This clonotype was sampled from a woman older than 75 with acute or convalescent COVID-19. Sequencing used peripheral blood. The CDR3 DNA is TGTGCCAGCAGCCAGGGACTGACTACCTACAATGAGCAGTTCTTC. It translates to CASSQGLTTYNEQFF.